This TCR beta chain appears in the sequencing data of a study of technical replicates of blood from several donors. Here immunoSEQ multiplex PCR was the method, and the copy in TCRdb shows in-frame clones only, minus some. The sample carries roughly 90,000 clones, around 96% recorded once. From germline, CDR1 is MDHEN and CDR2 SYDVKM. V lost 6 bases and J lost 3, with 19 bases in between. The CDR3 is 16 residues long. The sequenced material came from T cells isolated from PBMCs. The sequence was obtained from a human donor in good health. The V call is TRBV28, the J call TRBJ2-3; tentative D call: TRBD1 (6 bases). The CDR3 DNA reads TGTGCCAGCAGCCCCCTGAAGGACAGCGAGACAGATACGCAGTATTTT. Its translation is CASSPLKDSETDTQYF.